Described below is a single T cell receptor beta chain sequence and its context. Its antigen is still unknown. The CDR3 covers 16 residues. CDR1 is SGHRS, CDR2 YFSETQ, per germline. V was pared by 3 bases and J by 4 bases, with 10 bases of the junction left unmatched. The data are from a study of T cell responses to AZD1222 COVID-19 vaccine. Study outcomes and limitations: Unmutated variant regions reportedly attract nearly half of all spike-specific TCRs. With dominance at 160-218 and 743-854, vaccine-associated CD4 TCRs spanned spike.

Generated by immunoSEQ multiplex PCR, the TCRdb table keeps only in-frame clones and is missing some. Altogether 100,000 or so clones are present, over 75% being singletons, with the ten largest covering 2.8%. The sequencing here drew on peripheral blood, taken on day 0 of AZD1222 vaccination. The receptor was isolated from an adult in good health. The chain recombines TRBV5-1 with TRBJ1-1, with 9 bases that match TRBD1. This CDR3 is CASSSSLDRGITEAFF. As DNA, the CDR3 is TGCGCCAGCAGCTCCTCCCTAGACAGGGGGATCACTGAAGCTTTCTTT.